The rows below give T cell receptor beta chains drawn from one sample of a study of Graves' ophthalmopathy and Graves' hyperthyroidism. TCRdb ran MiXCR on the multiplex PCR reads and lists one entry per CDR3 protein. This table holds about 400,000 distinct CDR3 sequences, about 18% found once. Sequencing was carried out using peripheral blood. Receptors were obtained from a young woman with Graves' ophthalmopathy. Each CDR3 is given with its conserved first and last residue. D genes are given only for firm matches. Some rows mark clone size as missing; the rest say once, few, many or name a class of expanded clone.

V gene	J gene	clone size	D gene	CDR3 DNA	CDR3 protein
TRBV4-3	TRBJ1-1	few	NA	TGCGCCAGCAGCCAAGATGTAGGGCCGAACACTGAAGCTTTCTTT	CASSQDVGPNTEAFF
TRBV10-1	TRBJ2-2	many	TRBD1	TGCGCCAGCAGTGCCACCGGGACAGGGGGCGGGGAGCTGTTTTTT	CASSATGTGGGELFF
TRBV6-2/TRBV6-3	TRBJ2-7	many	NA	TGTGCCAGCACCCCTAGCATAGGACCTTCCTTCTACGAGCAGTACTTC	CASTPSIGPSFYEQYF
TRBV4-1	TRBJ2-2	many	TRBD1	TGCGCCAGCAGCACAGCGTCAGGGGGCACCGGGGAGCTGTTTTTT	CASSTASGGTGELFF
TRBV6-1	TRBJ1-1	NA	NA	TGTGCCAGCACCATTTTAGCGGACACTGAAGCTTTCTTT	CASTILADTEAFF
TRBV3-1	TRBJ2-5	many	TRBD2	TGTGCCAGCAGCCAAGCTAGCGGGGTCCGAGAGACCCAGTACTTC	CASSQASGVRETQYF
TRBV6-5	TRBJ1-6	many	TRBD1	TGTGGGACAGGAAAGAGCTCCTATAATTCACCCCTCCACTTT	CGTGKSSYNSPLHF
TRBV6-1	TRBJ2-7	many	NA	TGTGCCAGCAGAACCGGGACAAACTCCTACGAGCAGTACTTC	CASRTGTNSYEQYF
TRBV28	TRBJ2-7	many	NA	TGTGCCAGCAGATTTGGAACTTCCTACGAGCAGTACTTC	CASRFGTSYEQYF
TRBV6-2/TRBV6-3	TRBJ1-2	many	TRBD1	TGTGCCAGCAGTTACGTAGGGGGCGGCTATGGCTACACCTTC	CASSYVGGGYGYTF
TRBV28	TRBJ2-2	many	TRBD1	TGTGCCAGCAGTTTAAGGGGGCTCACCGGGGAGCTGTTTTTT	CASSLRGLTGELFF
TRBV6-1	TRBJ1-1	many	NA	TGTGCCAGCAGTGTCATAGTACATATGAACACTGAAGCTTTCTTT	CASSVIVHMNTEAFF
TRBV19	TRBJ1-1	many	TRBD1	TGTGCCAGTAGTTTCACCCTTCGACAGGGTATTCCTGAAGCTTTCTTT	CASSFTLRQGIPEAFF
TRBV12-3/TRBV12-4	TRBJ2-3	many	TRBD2	TGTGCCAGCAGTTCGCTCGGGATAGCGGGGGGGACAGATACGCAGTATTTT	CASSSLGIAGGTDTQYF
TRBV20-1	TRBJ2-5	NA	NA	TGCAGTGCTAGAGGAGTGCGCTGGACCCAGTACTTC	CSARGVRWTQYF
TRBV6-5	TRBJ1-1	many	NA	TGTGCCAGCAGTTCCCGCGGGGGGCCGCACACTGAAGCTTTCTTT	CASSSRGGPHTEAFF
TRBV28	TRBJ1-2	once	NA	TGTGCCAGCAGTTTAAGTTACGAGGCAGACATGCTATGGCTTGGCTACACCTTC	CASSLSYEADMLWLGYTF
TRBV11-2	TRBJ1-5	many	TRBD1	TGTGCCAGCAGCAAGGGACAGGGGGTCAATCAGCCCCAGCATTTT	CASSKGQGVNQPQHF
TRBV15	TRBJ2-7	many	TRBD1	TGTGCCACCAGCAGAGAGGGGACAGAACTCTACGAGCAGTACTTC	CATSREGTELYEQYF
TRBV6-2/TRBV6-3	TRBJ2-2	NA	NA	TGTGCCAGCAGCCTCATACAGGTCCGCGACGGGGAGCTGCTTTTT	CASSLIQVRDGELLF
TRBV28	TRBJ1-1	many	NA	TGTGCCAGCAGCCTCGTCGCGGGGGGGGACACTGAAGCTTTCTTT	CASSLVAGGDTEAFF
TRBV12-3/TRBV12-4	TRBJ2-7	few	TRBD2	TGTGCCAGCAGCAATCCCCTGGGAGCGGGAGTAAGGACCTACGAGCAGTACTTC	CASSNPLGAGVRTYEQYF
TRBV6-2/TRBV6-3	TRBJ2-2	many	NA	TGTGCCAGCCGCGACACCGGGGAGCTGTTTTTT	CASRDTGELFF
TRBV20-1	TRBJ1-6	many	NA	TGCAGTGCTAGATTGAAGGGGAGCTCCTATAATTCACCCCTCCACTTT	CSARLKGSSYNSPLHF
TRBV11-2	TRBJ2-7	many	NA	TGTGCCAGCAGCAATGACAGATACGAGCAGTACTTC	CASSNDRYEQYF
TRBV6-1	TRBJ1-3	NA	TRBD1	TGTGCCAGCAGTGAATTCGGACAGGGCCAGAACACCATATATTTT	CASSEFGQGQNTIYF
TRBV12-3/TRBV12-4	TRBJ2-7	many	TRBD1	TGTGCCAGCAGTCGGACAGGAGGCTACGAGCAGTACTTC	CASSRTGGYEQYF
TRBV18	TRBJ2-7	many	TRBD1	TGTGCCAGCTCACCTCTGGGACAGTCGTCCTACGAGCAGTACTTC	CASSPLGQSSYEQYF
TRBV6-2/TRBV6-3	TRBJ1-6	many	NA	TGTGCCAGCAGTTTTGCCGGCGGCTCCTATAATTCACCCCTCCACTTT	CASSFAGGSYNSPLHF
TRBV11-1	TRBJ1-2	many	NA	TGTGCCAGCAGCTTGGACTACAGGGTGGGTGCCTATGGCTACACCTTC	CASSLDYRVGAYGYTF
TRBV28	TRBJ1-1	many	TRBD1	TGTGCCAGCAGTCTAGACAGGGATTTCTTT	CASSLDRDFF
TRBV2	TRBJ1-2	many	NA	TGTGCCAGCAGTGGGGCAGGTCCTAACTATGGCTACACCTTC	CASSGAGPNYGYTF
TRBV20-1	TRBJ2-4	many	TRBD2	TGCAGTGCCTACATCCCGGGGGGTCCACTAGCCAAAAACATTCAGTACTTC	CSAYIPGGPLAKNIQYF
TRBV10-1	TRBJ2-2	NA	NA	TGCGCCAGCAGTGAGTCGTTGGGGGCCACCGGGGAGCTGTTTTTT	CASSESLGATGELFF
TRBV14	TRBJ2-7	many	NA	TGTGCCAGCAGCCCGCACTCCCCCGGGACCCAGAACGAGCAGTACTTC	CASSPHSPGTQNEQYF
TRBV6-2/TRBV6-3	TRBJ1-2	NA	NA	TGTGCCAGCTCGAATTGGGACACCGGGCATGGCTACACCTTC	CASSNWDTGHGYTF
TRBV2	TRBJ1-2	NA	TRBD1	TGTGCCAGCAGCCAAGGACAGGGACTAAACTATGGCTACACCTTC	CASSQGQGLNYGYTF
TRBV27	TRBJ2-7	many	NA	TGTGCCAGCAGTAGGGGCGAGGGCTACGAGCAGTACTTC	CASSRGEGYEQYF
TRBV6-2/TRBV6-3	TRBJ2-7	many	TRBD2	TGTGCCAGCACCCCTGCGGGGGTAGCGGGAGTTGACGAGCAGTACTTC	CASTPAGVAGVDEQYF
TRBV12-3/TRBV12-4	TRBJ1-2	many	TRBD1	TGTGCCAGCAGCTCAGGGGGAGTCTATGGCTACACCTTC	CASSSGGVYGYTF
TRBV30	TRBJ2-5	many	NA	TGTGCCTGGAGTCCCCAAGAGACCCAGTACTTC	CAWSPQETQYF
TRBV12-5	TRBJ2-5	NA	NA	TGTGCTAGTGGTTTGGGTCTGGGGAGCGACCAAGAGACCCAGTACTTC	CASGLGLGSDQETQYF
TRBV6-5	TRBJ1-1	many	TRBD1	TGTGCCAGCAGTTACCTGACAGGGGGCCAGACTGAAGCTTTCTTT	CASSYLTGGQTEAFF
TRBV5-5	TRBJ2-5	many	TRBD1	TGTGCCAGCAGCAACAGGGGGCGTGGGGAGACCCAGTACTTC	CASSNRGRGETQYF
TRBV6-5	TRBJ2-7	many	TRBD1	TGTGCCAGCAGGACGACAGGGACCTACGAGCGGTACTTC	CASRTTGTYERYF
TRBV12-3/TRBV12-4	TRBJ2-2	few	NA	TGTGCCAGCAGTCTTCAGACGGTCTCCGGGGAGCTGTTTTTT	CASSLQTVSGELFF
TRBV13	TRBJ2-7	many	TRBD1	TGTGCCAGCAGCTCCGGGACAGGAGTGGACTACGAGCAGTACTTC	CASSSGTGVDYEQYF
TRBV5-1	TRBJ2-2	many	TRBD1	TGCGCCAGCAGTACAGGGGTTACCGGGGAGCTGTTTTTT	CASSTGVTGELFF
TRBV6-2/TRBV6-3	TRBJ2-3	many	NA	TGTGCCAGCAGTTACTCGAGCGGGAGCACAGATACGCAGTATTTT	CASSYSSGSTDTQYF
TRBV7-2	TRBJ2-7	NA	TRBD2	TGTGCCAGCAGCTTGGGACTAGCGACACTGGAGCAGTACTTC	CASSLGLATLEQYF
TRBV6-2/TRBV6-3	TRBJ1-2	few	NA	TGTGCCGCCCGACAGGAGTTCAACTATGGCTACACCTTC	CAARQEFNYGYTF